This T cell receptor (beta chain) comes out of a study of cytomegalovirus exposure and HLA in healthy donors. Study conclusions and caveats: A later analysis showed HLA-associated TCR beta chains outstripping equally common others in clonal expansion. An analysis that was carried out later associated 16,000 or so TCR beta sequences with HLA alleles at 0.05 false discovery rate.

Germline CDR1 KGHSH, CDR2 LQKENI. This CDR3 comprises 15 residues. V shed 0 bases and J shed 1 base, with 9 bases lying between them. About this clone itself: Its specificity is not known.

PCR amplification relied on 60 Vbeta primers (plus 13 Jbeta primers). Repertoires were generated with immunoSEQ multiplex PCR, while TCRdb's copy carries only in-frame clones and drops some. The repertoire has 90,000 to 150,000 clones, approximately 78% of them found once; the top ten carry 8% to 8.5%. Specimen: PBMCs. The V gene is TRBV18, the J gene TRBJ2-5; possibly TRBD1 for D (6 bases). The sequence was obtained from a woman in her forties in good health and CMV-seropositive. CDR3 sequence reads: CASSPPSRGQETQYF. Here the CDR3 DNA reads TGTGCCAGCTCACCACCATCCAGGGGCCAAGAGACCCAGTACTTC.